A selection of T cell receptor beta chains follows, all from one sample in a study of blood T cells in healthy people across ages. TCRdb processed the 5' RACE reads anew with MiXCR; each CDR3 protein has one entry. This repertoire shows about 1 million distinct CDR3 sequences, 40% to 50% found once; its top ten account for approximately 20%. Material: blood. These receptor sequences come from a woman aged 60-75 years in good health. CDR3s include the opening cysteine and the closing phenylalanine or tryptophan. Each record gives: J gene, clone size, D gene, V gene, CDR3 DNA, CDR3 protein. D genes are given only for firm matches. Clone size is given for some rows only: seen once, a few or many times, or a class if the clone is expanded.

j_call: TRBJ1-4
clone_size: NA
d_call: NA
v_call: TRBV25-1
cdr3_nt: TGTGCCAGCAGTATCCCAGGACCAATAGAAAAACTGTTTTTT
cdr3_aa: CASSIPGPIEKLFF

j_call: TRBJ2-5
clone_size: NA
d_call: TRBD2
v_call: TRBV28
cdr3_nt: TGTGCCAGCAGTTTAAGGGGACTAGCGGGAGGGACCTACAATGGGCAGTACTTC
cdr3_aa: CASSLRGLAGGTYNGQYF

j_call: TRBJ2-7
clone_size: NA
d_call: NA
v_call: TRBV30
cdr3_nt: TGTGCCTCTCTCCGGCGGGGCGGGGACGAGCAGTACTTC
cdr3_aa: CASLRRGGDEQYF

j_call: TRBJ2-7
clone_size: few
d_call: NA
v_call: TRBV27
cdr3_nt: TGTGCCAGCAGTTTATCGGGGGGACCCTTCTACGAGCAGTACTTC
cdr3_aa: CASSLSGGPFYEQYF

j_call: TRBJ2-1
clone_size: many
d_call: TRBD2
v_call: TRBV12-3/TRBV12-4
cdr3_nt: TGTGCCAGCACCGGGAGCGGGAGGGGCAACAATGAGCAGTTCTTC
cdr3_aa: CASTGSGRGNNEQFF

j_call: TRBJ1-2
clone_size: few
d_call: NA
v_call: TRBV12-3/TRBV12-4
cdr3_nt: TGTGCCAGCAGTAGTACCGGGGGACGGGGCTACACCTTC
cdr3_aa: CASSSTGGRGYTF

j_call: TRBJ1-2
clone_size: few
d_call: NA
v_call: TRBV5-6
cdr3_nt: TGTGCTAGCAGCCCTATCGGCAGCCAAACTAACTATGGCTACACCTTC
cdr3_aa: CASSPIGSQTNYGYTF

j_call: TRBJ2-3
clone_size: NA
d_call: NA
v_call: TRBV20-1
cdr3_nt: TGCAGTGCCCCAACTCTCCACGGGGTGGATACGCAGTATTTT
cdr3_aa: CSAPTLHGVDTQYF

j_call: TRBJ2-5
clone_size: few
d_call: NA
v_call: TRBV12-3/TRBV12-4
cdr3_nt: TGTGCCAGCAGTTTAGGTCTGAGCGGGACCCAGTACTTC
cdr3_aa: CASSLGLSGTQYF

j_call: TRBJ2-5
clone_size: NA
d_call: TRBD2
v_call: TRBV5-1
cdr3_nt: TGCGCCAGCAGCGTGACCGGGGGGACTGAGCAGTACTTC
cdr3_aa: CASSVTGGTEQYF